The rows below give T cell receptor beta chains drawn from one sample of a study of T cells in Graves' hyperthyroidism and ophthalmopathy. In TCRdb, the multiplex PCR reads were re-called with MiXCR into one record per CDR3 protein. The sample includes under 350,000 distinct CDR3 sequences, roughly 23% of them seen just once. Sequencing input: blood. The receptors come from a woman aged 45-60 years with Graves' hyperthyroidism. The CDR3 runs from the conserved cysteine through the conserved F or W. A D gene is named only where the DNA matches it firmly. Some rows mark clone size as missing; the rest say once, few, many or name a class of expanded clone.

>.|.|TRBV4-1|TRBJ1-1
CASSQPLSGFPEAFF
TGCGCCAGCAGCCAACCTCTCTCAGGGTTCCCTGAAGCTTTCTTT
>many|.|TRBV5-1|TRBJ2-3
CASSSRAIARDTQYF
TGCGCCAGCAGCTCGCGGGCTATAGCAAGAGATACGCAGTATTTT
>many|TRBD1|TRBV12-3/TRBV12-4|TRBJ2-7
CASSPSPSGQGAYEQYF
TGTGCCAGCAGCCCATCCCCTTCTGGACAGGGAGCCTACGAGCAGTACTTC
>few|TRBD2|TRBV7-8|TRBJ2-6
CASSLIAGRGAGANVLTF
TGTGCCAGCAGCTTAATCGCGGGGCGGGGGGCTGGGGCCAACGTCCTGACTTTC
>.|.|TRBV28|TRBJ2-1
CTSSLQKGRSYNEQFF
TGTACCAGCAGTTTACAGAAGGGTCGCTCCTACAATGAACAGTTCTTC
>.|.|TRBV10-3|TRBJ2-3
CAISESTKAQYF
TGTGCCATCAGTGAGTCTACTAAGGCGCAGTATTTT
>few|.|TRBV19|TRBJ2-6
CASSLGRTGANVLTF
TGTGCCAGTAGTTTAGGACGTACTGGGGCCAACGTCCTGACTTTC
>.|.|TRBV2|TRBJ2-3
CASSDNRASVTDTQYF
TGTGCCAGCAGTGACAATCGGGCTAGCGTTACAGATACGCAGTATTTT
>many|.|TRBV20-1|TRBJ2-5
CSANGLADSQETQYF
TGCAGTGCTAACGGGCTAGCAGATTCCCAAGAGACCCAGTACTTC
>once|.|TRBV5-5|TRBJ1-1
CASSLGARRASEAFF
TGTGCCAGCAGCTTAGGGGCCCGGCGGGCGTCTGAAGCTTTCTTT
>few|TRBD2|TRBV24-1|TRBJ2-1
CATSDSGGKKQFF
TGTGCCACCAGTGATTCGGGGGGAAAAAAGCAGTTCTTC
>.|TRBD1|TRBV6-9|TRBJ2-5
CASSYPRDRGQETQYF
TGTGCCAGCAGTTACCCCCGGGACAGGGGGCAAGAGACCCAGTACTTC
>.|.|TRBV5-1|TRBJ2-4
CASSLDGGGNIQYF
TGCGCCAGCAGCTTAGACGGGGGCGGGAACATTCAGTACTTC
>.|.|TRBV5-1|TRBJ2-5
CASSLNTGEVKTQYF
TGCGCCAGCAGCTTGAACACAGGGGAGGTAAAGACCCAGTACTTC
>many|.|TRBV2|TRBJ2-1
CASSPAATLGNEQFF
TGTGCCAGCAGCCCAGCGGCGACCCTAGGCAATGAGCAGTTCTTC
>.|.|TRBV19|TRBJ1-2
CASSIDPSDRFYGYTF
TGTGCCAGTAGTATAGACCCCAGTGACAGATTCTATGGCTACACCTTC
>many|.|TRBV4-1|TRBJ1-1
CASSIKRGGRGTEAFF
TGCGCCAGCAGCATTAAAAGGGGGGGGCGCGGCACTGAAGCTTTCTTT
>.|.|TRBV28|TRBJ2-3
CASSLNRAGTDTQYF
TGTGCCAGCAGTTTAAACAGGGCGGGGACAGATACGCAGTATTTT
>.|TRBD1|TRBV5-1|TRBJ2-7
CASSSGQGTNEQYF
TGCGCCAGCAGCTCGGGACAGGGGACCAACGAGCAGTACTTC
>few|.|TRBV2|TRBJ2-7
CASSETQGGEQYF
TGTGCCAGCAGTGAAACACAGGGCGGCGAGCAGTACTTC
>.|TRBD1|TRBV10-2|TRBJ1-2
CASIQGANYGYTF
TGCGCCAGCATACAGGGGGCTAACTATGGCTACACCTTC
>once|.|TRBV7-2|TRBJ1-5
CASSLSVGLNQPQHF
TGTGCCAGCAGCTTAAGTGTAGGCCTAAATCAGCCCCAGCATTTT
>.|TRBD1|TRBV5-1|TRBJ1-6
CASSPGQEYNSPLHF
TGCGCCAGCAGCCCCGGACAGGAGTATAATTCACCCCTCCACTTT
>few|.|TRBV28|TRBJ1-2
CASSLGLEPYGYTF
TGTGCCAGCAGTTTAGGCCTAGAACCATATGGCTACACCTTC
>many|.|TRBV12-3/TRBV12-4|TRBJ1-5
CASSLAGRSQPQHF
TGTGCCAGCAGTTTAGCAGGGAGAAGTCAGCCCCAGCATTTT
>many|TRBD2|TRBV6-1|TRBJ2-1
CASTQSGRGRGEQFF
TGTGCCAGCACCCAAAGCGGGAGGGGTCGGGGTGAGCAGTTCTTC
>many|TRBD2|TRBV9|TRBJ2-3
CASSVRAGGPTDTQYF
TGTGCCAGCAGCGTGAGGGCGGGGGGACCCACAGATACGCAGTATTTT
>many|TRBD1|TRBV5-1|TRBJ2-7
CASSLETGPSYEQYF
TGCGCCAGCAGCTTGGAGACAGGGCCCTCCTACGAGCAGTACTTC
>.|.|TRBV4-2|TRBJ2-4
CASSQAGTGAKNIQYF
TGTGCCAGCAGCCAAGCAGGGACGGGTGCCAAAAACATTCAGTACTTC
>many|.|TRBV30|TRBJ1-2
CAFLGGARGYTF
TGTGCCTTCCTTGGGGGGGCGCGCGGCTACACCTTC
>few|TRBD1|TRBV20-1|TRBJ2-1
CSARDRQGVFNEQFF
TGCAGTGCTAGAGATCGACAGGGGGTGTTCAATGAGCAGTTCTTC
>few|TRBD2|TRBV19|TRBJ2-4
CASSNGGMTKNIQYF
TGTGCCAGTAGTAACGGGGGGATGACCAAAAACATTCAGTACTTC
>few|.|TRBV9|TRBJ1-1
CASSSLTNTEAFF
TGTGCCAGCAGCTCTCTCACGAACACTGAAGCTTTCTTT
>few|.|TRBV20-1|TRBJ2-3
CSASGVSSKTDTQYF
TGCAGTGCTAGTGGGGTTAGCTCAAAGACAGATACGCAGTATTTT
>once|.|TRBV5-6|TRBJ2-7
CASSMAEGAFYNEQYF
TGTGCCAGCAGCATGGCGGAAGGAGCCTTTTACAATGAGCAGTACTTC
>many|TRBD2|TRBV28|TRBJ2-2
CASSPGTSGRVGELFF
TGTGCCAGCAGCCCTGGGACTAGCGGGAGGGTCGGGGAGCTGTTTTTT
>many|.|TRBV27|TRBJ2-7
CASSQTTGRGWEQYF
TGTGCCAGCAGTCAAACTACGGGGCGGGGTTGGGAGCAGTACTTC
>many|.|TRBV18|TRBJ2-7
CASSPIRAPADGEQYF
TGTGCCAGCTCACCAATCCGAGCCCCGGCGGATGGGGAGCAGTACTTC
>many|.|TRBV29-1|TRBJ1-1
CSVEGVIGGEAFF
TGCAGCGTTGAAGGGGTCATCGGGGGGGAAGCTTTCTTT
>few|TRBD1|TRBV10-3|TRBJ1-2
CAISPGQGVSGYTF
TGTGCCATCAGCCCGGGACAGGGAGTCTCTGGCTACACCTTC
>many|TRBD2|TRBV5-1|TRBJ2-1
CASSLDGRNSDNEQFF
TGCGCCAGCAGCTTGGACGGGAGGAATAGCGACAATGAGCAGTTCTTC